The clone carrying this TCR beta chain was detected a few times. Its specificity is unknown. The data were obtained in a study of blood T cells in healthy people across ages. On the study more broadly: The capture of about one barcoded beta molecule per two T cells was achieved by template switching.

Alongside a J-beta primer mix, a sample-barcoded 5' primer served in a second PCR lasting about 7 to 11 cycles. In TCRdb, the 5' RACE reads were re-called with MiXCR into one record per CDR3 protein. The repertoire holds around 1,000,000 distinct CDR3 sequences, with roughly two fifths as singletons. The CDR3 runs to 14 residues. Looked up from germline, CDR1 is MNHNS and CDR2 is SASEGT. Trimming pared 7 bases from V and 3 bases from J, leaving 14 bases between. Extractions gave at least 5.5 micrograms of total RNA per sample. Findings and limits, study-wide: Expanded clonotype shifts may have been confounded, as the donors had an unknown CMV status. Roughly linear age-related decline in beta diversity appeared, significant by age about 37.

The sequencing sample was made of blood. V gene TRBV6-1 combines with J gene TRBJ2-3, with D maybe TRBD1 (6 bases). The sequence came from a man between 18 and 29 years old in good health. CDR3 region: CASNNYQGTDTQYF. The CDR3 DNA follows: TGTGCCAGCAACAACTACCAGGGGACAGATACGCAGTATTTT.